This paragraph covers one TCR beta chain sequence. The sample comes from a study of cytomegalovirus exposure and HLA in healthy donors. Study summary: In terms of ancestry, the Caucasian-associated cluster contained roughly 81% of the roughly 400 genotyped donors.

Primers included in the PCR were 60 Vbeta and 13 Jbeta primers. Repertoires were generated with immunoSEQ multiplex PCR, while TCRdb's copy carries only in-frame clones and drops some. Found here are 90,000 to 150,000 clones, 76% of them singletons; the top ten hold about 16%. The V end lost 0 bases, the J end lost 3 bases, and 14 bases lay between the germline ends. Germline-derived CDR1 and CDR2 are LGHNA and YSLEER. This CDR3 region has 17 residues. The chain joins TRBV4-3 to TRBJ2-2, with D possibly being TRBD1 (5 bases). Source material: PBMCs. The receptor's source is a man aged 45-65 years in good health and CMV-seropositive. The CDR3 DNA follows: TGCGCCAGCAGCCAAGAAGGGCCGGACACCGACACCGGGGAGCTGTTTTTT. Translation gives CASSQEGPDTDTGELFF.